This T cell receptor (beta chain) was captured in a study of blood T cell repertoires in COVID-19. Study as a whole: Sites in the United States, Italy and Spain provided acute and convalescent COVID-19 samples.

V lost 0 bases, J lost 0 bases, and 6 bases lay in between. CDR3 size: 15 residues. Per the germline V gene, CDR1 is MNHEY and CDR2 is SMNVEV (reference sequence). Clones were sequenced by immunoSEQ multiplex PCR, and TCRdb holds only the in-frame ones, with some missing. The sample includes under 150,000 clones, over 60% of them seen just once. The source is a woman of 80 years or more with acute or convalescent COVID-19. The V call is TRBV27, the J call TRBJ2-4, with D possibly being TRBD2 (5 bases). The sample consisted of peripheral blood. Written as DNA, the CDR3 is TGTGCCAGCAGTTTATCCGGACTAGCCAAAAACATTCAGTACTTC. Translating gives CASSLSGLAKNIQYF.